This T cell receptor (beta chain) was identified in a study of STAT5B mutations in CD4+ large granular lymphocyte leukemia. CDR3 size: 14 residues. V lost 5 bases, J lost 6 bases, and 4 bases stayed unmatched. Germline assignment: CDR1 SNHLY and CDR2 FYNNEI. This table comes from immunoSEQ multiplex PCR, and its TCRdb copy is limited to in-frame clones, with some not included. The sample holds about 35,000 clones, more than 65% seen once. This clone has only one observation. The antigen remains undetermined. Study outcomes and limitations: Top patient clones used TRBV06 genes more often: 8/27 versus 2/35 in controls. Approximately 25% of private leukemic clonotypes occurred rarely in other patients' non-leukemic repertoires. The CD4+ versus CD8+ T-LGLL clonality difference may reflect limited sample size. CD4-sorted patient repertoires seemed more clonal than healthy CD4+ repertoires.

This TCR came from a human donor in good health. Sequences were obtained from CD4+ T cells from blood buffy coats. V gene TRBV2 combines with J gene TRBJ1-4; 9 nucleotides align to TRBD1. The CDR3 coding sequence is TGTGCCAGCAGTTGGGGGACAGGGTATGAAAAACTGTTTTTT. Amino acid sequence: CASSWGTGYEKLFF.